This T cell receptor (beta chain) was sequenced in a study of CD8 T cells in Susac syndrome. Germline CDR1 is SQVTM and CDR2 is ANQGSEA. The CDR3 is 11 amino acids. V was trimmed by 4 bases and J by 5 bases, leaving 8 bases between them. The study sequenced TCR beta in blood CD8+ and CD4+ T cells. Both CD4+ and CD8+ T cells were negatively isolated, and TEMRA cells underwent FACS enrichment. RNA in amounts of roughly 0.5 to 1 ug was reverse transcribed with random hexamers. TCRdb analysed the immunoSEQ multiplex PCR reads with MiXCR anew, one entry per CDR3 protein. There are approximately 70,000 distinct CDR3 sequences in the sample; more than 85% occur only once, and 0.2% to 0.3% lies in the top ten.

The genes are TRBV29-1 and TRBJ1-2, with unresolved D. The specimen sequenced was CD8+ T cells from PBMCs. The receptor was derived from a human donor in good health. The CDR3 DNA is TGCAGCGTTGTGGTTCAATATGGCTACACCTTC. Its translation is CSVVVQYGYTF.